These 17 T cell receptor beta chains were all obtained from the same sample, sequenced in a study of blood T cell repertoires in COVID-19. Sequencing was performed with immunoSEQ multiplex PCR; in TCRdb, only in-frame clones are kept and a portion is missing. Here the sample spans about 50,000 clones, 75% to 90% being singletons. Source material: peripheral blood. Receptors originate from a man aged 60 to 69 with acute or convalescent COVID-19.

V and J are TRBV30 and TRBJ2-1; 7 bases fit TRBD1. Unmatched junction bases numbered 6, after V lost 4 bases and J lost 12 bases. The CDR3 totals 11 residues. From germline, CDR1 is GTSNPN and CDR2 SVGIG (reference sequence). The CDR3: CAWTQGVGQFF. The CDR3 coding sequence is TGTGCCTGGACCCAGGGGGTCGGGCAGTTCTTC. Drawing the rest from reference TRBV30 and TRBJ2-1, the complete variable domain is SQTIHQWPATLVQPVGSPLSLECTVEGTSNPNLYWYRQAAGRGLQLLFYSVGIGQISSEVPQNLSASRPQDRQFILSSKKLLLSDSGFYLCAWTQGVGQFFGPGTRLTVL.

This clone showed up just a few times. This rearrangement joins TRBV16 to TRBJ2-7; 10 nucleotides agree with TRBD1. Unmatched junction bases numbered 7, after V lost 5 bases and J lost 3 bases. Looked up from germline, CDR1 is KGHSY and CDR2 is FQNENV. This CDR3 comprises 15 residues. The CDR3: CASSAPGTGDYEQYF. The CDR3 DNA follows: TGTGCCAGCAGCGCCCCCGGGACAGGGGACTACGAGCAGTACTTC.

This clone was detected a few times. The chain links TRBV15 to TRBJ2-5; 10 nucleotides agree with TRBD2. After removal of 1 base from V and 1 base from J, the junction contained 6 bases not matched to a gene. This CDR3 is 17 amino acids long. CDR1 and CDR2 (germline): LNHNV, YYDKDF (reference sequence). The CDR3: CATSRGGTSAVQETQYF. The CDR3 DNA reads TGTGCCACCAGCAGAGGGGGGACTAGCGCGGTCCAAGAGACCCAGTACTTC.

The rearrangement joins TRBV15 to TRBJ1-2, with D uncertain. CDR3 length: 12 residues. Germline V gene sequence: CDR1 LNHNV, CDR2 YYDKDF (reference sequence). The V end was cut by 1 base, the J end by 7 bases, with 7 bases between. CDR3 sequence reads: CATSRVTGGYTF. The DNA of the CDR3 is TGTGCCACCAGCAGAGTGACGGGTGGCTACACCTTC.

The CDR3 coding sequence is TGTGCCAGCAGTCCCCGGGGGGGTGGCTACACCTTC. Amino acids: CASSPRGGGYTF. The J gene is TRBJ1-2, the V gene TRBV6-6, with a weak D call TRBD1 (5 bases). Between the trimmed V and J ends, which lost 5 bases and 7 bases, there was a span of 11 bases. CDR1 is MNHNY, CDR2 SVGAGI, per germline (reference sequence). This CDR3 contains 12 residues.

The chain links TRBV5-8 to TRBJ1-1; D call uncertain. The CDR3 is 13 amino acids. Germline CDR1 reads SGHTS; CDR2 reads YDEGEE. V was trimmed by 2 bases and J by 1 base, leaving 6 bases between them. DNA for the CDR3: TGTGCCAGCAGCTTCTCTAGGAACACTGAAGCTTTCTTT. It is translated as CASSFSRNTEAFF.

This chain connects TRBV5-4 to TRBJ2-7; TRBD2 might be the D (6 bases). V lost 1 base and J lost 0, with 8 bases in between. The CDR3 is 14 residues long. Germline V gene lookup returns CDR1 SGHNT and CDR2 YYREEE (reference sequence). The CDR3 bases are TGTGCCAGCAGCTTGACGGGAGTCTCCTACGAGCAGTACTTC. Translated, it gives CASSLTGVSYEQYF. Drawing the rest from reference TRBV5-4 and TRBJ2-7, the complete variable domain is ETGVTQSPTHLIKTRGQQVTLRCSSQSGHNTVSWYQQALGQGPQFIFQYYREEENGRGNFPPRFSGLQFPNYSSELNVNALELDDSALYLCASSLTGVSYEQYFGPGTRLTVT.

The rearrangement uses TRBV7-2 and TRBJ2-1, with 7 positions matching TRBD2. CDR1 is SGHTA, CDR2 FQGNSA, per germline. Trimming took 2 bases from V and 5 from J; bases not matched to a gene: 6. This CDR3 has 15 amino acids. Written as DNA, the CDR3 is TGTGCCAGCAGCTTATTTAGCGGGTCCAACAATGAGCAGTTCTTC. The encoded protein is CASSLFSGSNNEQFF.

The chain joins TRBV10-1 to TRBJ2-3, with D possibly TRBD2 on 5 matching bases. CDR3 length: 14 residues. V dropped 2 bases and J dropped 4 bases, with 10 bases sitting between them. Germline CDR1 WNHNN, CDR2 SYGVQD (reference sequence). This CDR3 reads CASSEPSEADTQYF. CDR3 bases: TGCGCCAGCAGTGAGCCGTCGGAGGCAGATACGCAGTATTTT.

A remark on this clone: Other DNA variants within this sample encode the same CDR3. The CDR3 spells CSARTAEAFF. CDR3 coding DNA: TGCAGTGCTAGGACAGCTGAAGCTTTCTTT. The genes are TRBV20-1 and TRBJ1-1; perhaps TRBD1 as D (5 bases). This CDR3 region has 10 residues. Trimming took 3 bases from V and 6 from J, leaving 5 bases between them. Per the germline V gene, CDR1 is DFQATT and CDR2 is SNEGSKA (reference sequence).

V and J are TRBV10-3 and TRBJ2-2; D uncertain. The CDR3 sequence is 13 residues long. CDR1 and CDR2 from the germline V gene are ENHRY and SYGVKD. The CDR3 DNA follows: TGTGCGGTTTCGGCAGGGAACACCGGGGAGCTGTTTTTT. It translates to CAVSAGNTGELFF.

J is TRBJ2-3 and V is TRBV18, with a possible D match to TRBD2 (5 bases). Trimming took 0 bases from V and 9 from J, leaving 16 bases between them. The CDR3 runs 15 residues. CDR1 and CDR2 from the germline V gene are KGHSH and LQKENI. CDR3 amino acids: CASSPPGRRGETQYF. CDR3 nucleotide sequence: TGTGCCAGCTCACCACCTGGCCGACGTGGGGAGACGCAGTATTTT.

The rearrangement joins TRBV4-1 to TRBJ1-6; D call uncertain. The CDR3 consists of 12 residues. Trimming took 4 bases from V and 7 from J, leaving 5 bases between them. CDR1 and CDR2 (germline): MGHRA, YSYEKL. Here the CDR3 DNA reads TGCGCCAGCAGCCCCTTCAATTCACCCCTCCACTTT. It specifies CASSPFNSPLHF.

The chain has TRBV2 and TRBJ2-7; D perhaps matches TRBD2 (7 bases). The CDR3 runs 14 residues. Germline V gene data show CDR1 as SNHLY and CDR2 as FYNNEI. V lost 6 bases and J lost 2, with 14 bases in between. The CDR3 sequence is CASRPQGGPYEQYF. In nucleotides, the CDR3 is TGTGCCAGCAGACCACAGGGAGGGCCCTACGAGCAGTACTTC.

The CDR3 loop is CASSRTGGSSYEQYF. For the CDR3, the DNA is TGTGCCAGCTCACGGACAGGGGGTTCCTCCTACGAGCAGTACTTC. The chain joins TRBV18 to TRBJ2-7; 10 bases map to TRBD1. V shed 4 bases, J shed 0 bases, and the junction held 3 bases outside the gene matches. The CDR3 spans 15 residues. The V gene's germline CDR1 is KGHSH and CDR2 LQKENI.

The CDR3 is CASSNRVYYGYTF. The CDR3, as DNA: TGTGCCAGTAGCAACAGGGTCTACTATGGCTACACCTTC. The J gene is TRBJ1-2, the V gene TRBV19; D is possibly TRBD1 (6 bases). The V end lost 6 bases, the J end lost 3 bases, and 11 bases lay between the germline ends. The germline CDR1 and CDR2 sequences are LNHDA and SQIVND (reference sequence). The CDR3 runs to 13 residues. The full variable domain, rest sourced from reference TRBV19 and TRBJ1-2, is DGGITQSPKYLFRKEGQNVTLSCEQNLNHDAMYWYRQDPGQGLRLIYYSQIVNDFQKGDIAEGYSVSREKKESFPLTVTSAQKNPTAFYLCASSNRVYYGYTFGSGTRLTVV.

V and J are TRBV6-5 and TRBJ1-5, with D uncertain. Germline V CDR1 and CDR2: MNHEY, SVGAGI. V lost 6 bases and J lost 3, with 12 bases in between. This CDR3 has 14 residues. In DNA form, the CDR3 reads TGTGCCAGCAGCCCCGGCGGAGTCAATCAGCCCCAGCATTTT. As protein: CASSPGGVNQPQHF.